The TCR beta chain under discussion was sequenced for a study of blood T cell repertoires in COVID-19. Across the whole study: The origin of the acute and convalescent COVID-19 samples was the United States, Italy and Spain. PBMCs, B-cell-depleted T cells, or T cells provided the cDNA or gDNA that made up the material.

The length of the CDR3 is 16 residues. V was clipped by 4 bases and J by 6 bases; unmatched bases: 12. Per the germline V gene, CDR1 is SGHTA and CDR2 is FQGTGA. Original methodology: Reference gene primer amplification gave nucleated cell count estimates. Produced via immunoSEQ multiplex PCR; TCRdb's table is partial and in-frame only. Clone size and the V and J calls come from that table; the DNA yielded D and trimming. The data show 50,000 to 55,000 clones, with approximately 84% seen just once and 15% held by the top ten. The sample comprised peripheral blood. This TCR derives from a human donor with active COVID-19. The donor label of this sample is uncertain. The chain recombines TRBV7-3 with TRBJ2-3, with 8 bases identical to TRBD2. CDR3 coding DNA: TGTGCCAGCAGCTCCAATATAGCGGGGCCCCGGGATACGCAGTATTTT. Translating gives CASSSNIAGPRDTQYF.